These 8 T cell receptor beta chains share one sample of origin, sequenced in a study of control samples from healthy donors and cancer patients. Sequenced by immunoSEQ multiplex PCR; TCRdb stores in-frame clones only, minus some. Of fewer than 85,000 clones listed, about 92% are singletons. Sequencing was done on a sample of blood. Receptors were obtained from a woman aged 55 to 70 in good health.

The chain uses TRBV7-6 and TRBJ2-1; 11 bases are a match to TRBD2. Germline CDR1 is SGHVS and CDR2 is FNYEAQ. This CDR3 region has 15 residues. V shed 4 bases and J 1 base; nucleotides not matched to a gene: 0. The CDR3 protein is CASSSSGRSYNEQFF. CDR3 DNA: TGTGCCAGCAGCTCTAGCGGGAGGTCCTACAATGAGCAGTTCTTC.

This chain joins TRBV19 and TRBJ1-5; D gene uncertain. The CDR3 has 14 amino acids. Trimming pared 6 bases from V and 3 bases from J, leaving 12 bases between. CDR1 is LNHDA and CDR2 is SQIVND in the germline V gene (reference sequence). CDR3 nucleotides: TGTGCCAGTAGCCCCCCCCAGGCCAATCAGCCCCAGCATTTT. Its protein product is CASSPPQANQPQHF.

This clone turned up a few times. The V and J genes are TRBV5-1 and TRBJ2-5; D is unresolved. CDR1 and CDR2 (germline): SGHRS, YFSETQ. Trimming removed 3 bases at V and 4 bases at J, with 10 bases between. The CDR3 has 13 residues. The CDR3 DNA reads TGCGCCAGCAGCTCCGGGTCAACAGAGACCCAGTACTTC. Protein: CASSSGSTETQYF.

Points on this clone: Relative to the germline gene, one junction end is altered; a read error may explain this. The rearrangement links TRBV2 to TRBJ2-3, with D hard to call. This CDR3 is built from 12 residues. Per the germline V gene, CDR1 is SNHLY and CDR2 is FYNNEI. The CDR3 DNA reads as TGTGCCAGCAGGGAAGAGACAGATACGCAGTATTTT. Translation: CASREETDTQYF. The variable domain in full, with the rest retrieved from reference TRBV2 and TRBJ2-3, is EPEVTQTPSHQVTQMGQEVILRCVPISNHLYFYWYRQILGQKVEFLVSFYNNEISEKSEIFDDQFSVERPDGSNFTLKIRSTKLEDSAMYFCASREETDTQYFGPGTRLTVL.

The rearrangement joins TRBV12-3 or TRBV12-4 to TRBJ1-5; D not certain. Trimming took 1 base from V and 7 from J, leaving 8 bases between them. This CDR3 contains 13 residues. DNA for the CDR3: TGTGCCAGCAGTTTAGGGCTGGACCAGCCCCAGCATTTT. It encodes CASSLGLDQPQHF.

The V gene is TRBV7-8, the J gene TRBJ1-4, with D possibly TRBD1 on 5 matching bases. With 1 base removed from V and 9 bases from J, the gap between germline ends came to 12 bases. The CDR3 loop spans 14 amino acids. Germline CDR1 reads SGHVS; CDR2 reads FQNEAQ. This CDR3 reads CASSLVGGRKKLFF. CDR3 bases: TGTGCCAGCAGCTTAGTGGGGGGAAGGAAAAAACTGTTTTTT.

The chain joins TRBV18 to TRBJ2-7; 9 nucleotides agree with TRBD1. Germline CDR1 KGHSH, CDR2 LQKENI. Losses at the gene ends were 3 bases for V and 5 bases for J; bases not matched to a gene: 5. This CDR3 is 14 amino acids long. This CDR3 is CASSPGQGKHEQYF. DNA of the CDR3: TGTGCCAGCTCACCGGGACAGGGAAAGCACGAGCAGTACTTC.

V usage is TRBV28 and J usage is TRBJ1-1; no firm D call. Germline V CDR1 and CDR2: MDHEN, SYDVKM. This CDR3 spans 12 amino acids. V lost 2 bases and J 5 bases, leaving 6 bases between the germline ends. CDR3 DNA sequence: TGTGCCAGCAGTTTAGTGAGGACTGAAGCTTTCTTT. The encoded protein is CASSLVRTEAFF.